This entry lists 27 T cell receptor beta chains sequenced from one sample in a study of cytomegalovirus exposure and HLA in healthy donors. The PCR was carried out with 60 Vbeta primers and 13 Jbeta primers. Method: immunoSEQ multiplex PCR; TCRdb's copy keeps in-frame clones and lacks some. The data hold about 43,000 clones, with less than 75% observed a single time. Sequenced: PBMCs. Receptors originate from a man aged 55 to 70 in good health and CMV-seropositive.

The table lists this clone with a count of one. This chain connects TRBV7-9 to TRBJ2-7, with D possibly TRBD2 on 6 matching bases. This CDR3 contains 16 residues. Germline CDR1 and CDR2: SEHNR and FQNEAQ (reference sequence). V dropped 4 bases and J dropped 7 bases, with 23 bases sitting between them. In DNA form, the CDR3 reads TGTGCCAGCAGCTCCGGCAAAGGCGGGATTTCTAGTGAGCAGTACTTC. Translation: CASSSGKGGISSEQYF.

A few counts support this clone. CDR3 protein: CASSASGSNNEQFF. The CDR3 coding sequence is TGTGCCAGCAGTGCGAGCGGGAGCAACAATGAGCAGTTCTTC. The V and J genes are TRBV6-1 and TRBJ2-1, with 8 nucleotides matching TRBD2. In germline, CDR1 is MNHNS, CDR2 SASEGT. The CDR3 length is 14 residues. V was clipped by 4 bases and J by 5 bases; unmatched bases: 4.

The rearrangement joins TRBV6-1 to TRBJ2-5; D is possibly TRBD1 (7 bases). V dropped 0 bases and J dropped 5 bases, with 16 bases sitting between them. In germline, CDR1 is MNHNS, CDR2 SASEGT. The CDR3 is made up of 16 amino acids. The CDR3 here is CASSEARGQGRETQYF. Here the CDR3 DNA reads TGTGCCAGCAGTGAAGCGAGGGGGCAGGGGAGGGAGACCCAGTACTTC.

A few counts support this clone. The CDR3 nucleotides read TGTGCCAGCTCACCAAAATTCAGCTCCTACAATGAGCAGTTCTTC. Its translation: CASSPKFSSYNEQFF. This chain links TRBV18 with TRBJ2-1; D gene ambiguous. CDR3 length: 15 residues. The V end was cut by 2 bases, the J end by 0 bases, with 8 bases between. Germline-derived CDR1 and CDR2 are KGHSH and LQKENI. Supplemented by reference TRBV18 and TRBJ2-1, the full variable domain reads NAGVMQNPRHLVRRRGQEARLRCSPMKGHSHVYWYRQLPEEGLKFMVYLQKENIIDESGMPKERFSAEFPKEGPSILRIQQVVRGDSAAYFCASSPKFSSYNEQFFGPGTRLTVL.

The DNA of the CDR3 is TGTGCCAGCAGCTACAGACTAGCCAATGAGCAGTTCTTC. It encodes CASSYRLANEQFF. The gene calls are TRBV7-9 and TRBJ2-1, with 7 bases fitting TRBD2. Trimming removed 4 bases from V and 6 bases from J; junction bases left unmatched: 3. The CDR3 has 13 residues. The germline gives CDR1 SEHNR, CDR2 FQNEAQ (reference sequence). The whole variable domain, filled in from reference TRBV7-9 and TRBJ2-1, reads DTGVSQNPRHKITKRGQNVTFRCDPISEHNRLYWYRQTLGQGPEFLTYFQNEAQLEKSRLLSDRFSAERPKGSFSTLEIQRTEQGDSAMYLCASSYRLANEQFFGPGTRLTVL.

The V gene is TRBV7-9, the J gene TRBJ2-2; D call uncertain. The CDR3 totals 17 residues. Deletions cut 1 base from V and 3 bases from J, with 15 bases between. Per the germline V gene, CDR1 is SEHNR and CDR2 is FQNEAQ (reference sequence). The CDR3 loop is CASSLVSLAVDTGELFF. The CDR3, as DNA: TGTGCCAGCAGCTTAGTAAGCTTGGCGGTCGACACCGGGGAGCTGTTTTTT.

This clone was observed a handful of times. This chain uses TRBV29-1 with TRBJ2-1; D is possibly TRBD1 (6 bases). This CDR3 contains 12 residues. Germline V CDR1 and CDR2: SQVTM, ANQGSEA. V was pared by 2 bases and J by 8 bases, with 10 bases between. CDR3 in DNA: TGCAGCGTTGAAAGGGGGTTCGATGAGCAGTTCTTC. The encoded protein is CSVERGFDEQFF.

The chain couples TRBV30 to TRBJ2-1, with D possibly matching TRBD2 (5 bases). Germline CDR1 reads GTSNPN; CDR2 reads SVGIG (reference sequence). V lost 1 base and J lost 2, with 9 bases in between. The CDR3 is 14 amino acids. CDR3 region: CAWSGIATYNEQFF. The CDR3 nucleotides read TGTGCCTGGAGTGGAATAGCGACCTACAATGAGCAGTTCTTC.

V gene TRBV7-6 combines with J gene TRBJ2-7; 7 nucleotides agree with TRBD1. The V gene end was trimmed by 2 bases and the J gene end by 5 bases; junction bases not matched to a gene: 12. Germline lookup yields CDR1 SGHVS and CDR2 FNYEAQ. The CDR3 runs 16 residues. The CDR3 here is CASSLSGRQGDNEQYF. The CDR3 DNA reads TGTGCCAGCAGCTTAAGCGGACGACAGGGTGATAACGAGCAGTACTTC.

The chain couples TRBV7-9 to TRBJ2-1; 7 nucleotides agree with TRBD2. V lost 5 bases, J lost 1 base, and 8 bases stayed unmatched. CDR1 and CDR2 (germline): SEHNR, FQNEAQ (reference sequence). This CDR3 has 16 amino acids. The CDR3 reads CASSPHTSVSYNEQFF. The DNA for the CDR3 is TGTGCCAGCAGCCCCCATACTAGCGTATCCTACAATGAGCAGTTCTTC. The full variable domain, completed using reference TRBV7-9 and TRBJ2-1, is DTGVSQNPRHKITKRGQNVTFRCDPISEHNRLYWYRQTLGQGPEFLTYFQNEAQLEKSRLLSDRFSAERPKGSFSTLEIQRTEQGDSAMYLCASSPHTSVSYNEQFFGPGTRLTVL.

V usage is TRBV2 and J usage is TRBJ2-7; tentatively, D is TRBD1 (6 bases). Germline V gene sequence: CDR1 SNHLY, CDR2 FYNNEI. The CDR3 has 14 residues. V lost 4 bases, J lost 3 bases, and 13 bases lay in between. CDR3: CASSVGTQLYEQYF. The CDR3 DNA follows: TGTGCCAGCAGTGTTGGGACACAACTCTACGAGCAGTACTTC. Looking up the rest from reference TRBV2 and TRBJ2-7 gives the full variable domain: EPEVTQTPSHQVTQMGQEVILRCVPISNHLYFYWYRQILGQKVEFLVSFYNNEISEKSEIFDDQFSVERPDGSNFTLKIRSTKLEDSAMYFCASSVGTQLYEQYFGPGTRLTVT.

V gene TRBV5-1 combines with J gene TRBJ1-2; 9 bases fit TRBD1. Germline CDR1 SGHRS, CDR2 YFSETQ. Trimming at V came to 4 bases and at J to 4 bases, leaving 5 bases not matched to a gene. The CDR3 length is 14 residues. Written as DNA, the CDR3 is TGCGCCAGCAGCAAGGACAGGGGCAGCTATGGCTACACCTTC. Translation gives CASSKDRGSYGYTF.

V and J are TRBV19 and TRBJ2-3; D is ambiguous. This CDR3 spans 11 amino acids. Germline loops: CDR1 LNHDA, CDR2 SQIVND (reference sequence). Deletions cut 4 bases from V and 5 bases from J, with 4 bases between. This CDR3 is CASSTIDTQYF. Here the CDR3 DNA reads TGTGCCAGTAGTACCATAGATACGCAGTATTTT.

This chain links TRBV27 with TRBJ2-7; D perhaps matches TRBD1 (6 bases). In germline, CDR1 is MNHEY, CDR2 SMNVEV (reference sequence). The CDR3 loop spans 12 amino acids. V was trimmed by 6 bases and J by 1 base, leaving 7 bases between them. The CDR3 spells CASRTGSYEQYF. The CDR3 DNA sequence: TGTGCCAGCAGGACAGGTTCCTACGAGCAGTACTTC.

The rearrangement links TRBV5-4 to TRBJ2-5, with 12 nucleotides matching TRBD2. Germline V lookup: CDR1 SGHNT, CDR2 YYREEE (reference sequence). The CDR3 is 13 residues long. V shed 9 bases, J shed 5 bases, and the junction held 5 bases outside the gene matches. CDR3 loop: CATATSGSETQYF. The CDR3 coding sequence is TGTGCCACCGCGACTAGCGGGAGTGAGACCCAGTACTTC. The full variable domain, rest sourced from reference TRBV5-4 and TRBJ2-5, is ETGVTQSPTHLIKTRGQQVTLRCSSQSGHNTVSWYQQALGQGPQFIFQYYREEENGRGNFPPRFSGLQFPNYSSELNVNALELDDSALYLCATATSGSETQYFGPGTRLLVL.

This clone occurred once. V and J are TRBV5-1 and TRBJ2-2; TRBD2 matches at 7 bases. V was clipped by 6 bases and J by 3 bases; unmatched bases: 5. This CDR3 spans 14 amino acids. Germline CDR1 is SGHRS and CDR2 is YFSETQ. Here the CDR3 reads CASKKRGDTGELFF. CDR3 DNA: TGCGCCAGCAAAAAGCGGGGAGACACCGGGGAGCTGTTTTTT.

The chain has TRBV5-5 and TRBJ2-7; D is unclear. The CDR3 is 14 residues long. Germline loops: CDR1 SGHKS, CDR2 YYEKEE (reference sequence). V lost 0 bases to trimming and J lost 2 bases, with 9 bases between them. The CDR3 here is CASSLAARTYEQYF. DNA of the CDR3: TGTGCCAGCAGCTTGGCGGCTAGAACCTACGAGCAGTACTTC.

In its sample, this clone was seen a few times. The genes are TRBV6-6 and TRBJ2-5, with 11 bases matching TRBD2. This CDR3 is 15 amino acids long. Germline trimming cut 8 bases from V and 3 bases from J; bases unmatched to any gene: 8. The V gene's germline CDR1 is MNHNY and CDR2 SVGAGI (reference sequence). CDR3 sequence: CASLRSGRGEETQYF. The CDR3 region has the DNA TGTGCCAGCCTCCGTAGCGGGAGGGGGGAAGAGACCCAGTACTTC.

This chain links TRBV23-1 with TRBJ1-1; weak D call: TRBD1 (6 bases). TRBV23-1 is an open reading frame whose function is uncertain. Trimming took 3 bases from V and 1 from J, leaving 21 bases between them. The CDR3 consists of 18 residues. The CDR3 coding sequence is TGCGCCAGCAGTCACAAGACAGGTTCCCAAACATCGAACACTGAAGCTTTCTTT. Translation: CASSHKTGSQTSNTEAFF.

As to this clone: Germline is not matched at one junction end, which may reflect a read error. The CDR3 coding sequence is TGCGCTAGCAGCCAGGGGTTAAGGGGAACAGATACGCAGTATTTT. Amino acids: CASSQGLRGTDTQYF. This chain joins TRBV4-3 and TRBJ2-3; D is possibly TRBD1 (6 bases). Germline V lookup: CDR1 LGHNA, CDR2 YSLEER. The CDR3 covers 15 residues.

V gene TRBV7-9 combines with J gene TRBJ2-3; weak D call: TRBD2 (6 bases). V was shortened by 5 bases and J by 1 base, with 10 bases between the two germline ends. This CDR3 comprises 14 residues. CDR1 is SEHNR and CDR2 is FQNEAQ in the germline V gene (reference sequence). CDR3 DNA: TGTGCCAGCAGCAGGGACTCTCGCACAGATACGCAGTATTTT. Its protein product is CASSRDSRTDTQYF.

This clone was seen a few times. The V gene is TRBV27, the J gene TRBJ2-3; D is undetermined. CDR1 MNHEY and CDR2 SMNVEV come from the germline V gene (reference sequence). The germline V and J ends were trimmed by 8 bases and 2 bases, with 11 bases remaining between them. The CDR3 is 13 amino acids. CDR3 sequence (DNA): TGTGCCAGCTCCTTGACACACACAGATACGCAGTATTTT. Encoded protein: CASSLTHTDTQYF.

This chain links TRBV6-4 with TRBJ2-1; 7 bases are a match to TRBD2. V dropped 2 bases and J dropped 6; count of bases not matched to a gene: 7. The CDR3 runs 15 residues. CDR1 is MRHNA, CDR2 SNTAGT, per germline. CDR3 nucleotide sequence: TGTGCCAGCAGTGACGTGGCGGGAGACCTCAATGAGCAGTTCTTC. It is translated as CASSDVAGDLNEQFF.

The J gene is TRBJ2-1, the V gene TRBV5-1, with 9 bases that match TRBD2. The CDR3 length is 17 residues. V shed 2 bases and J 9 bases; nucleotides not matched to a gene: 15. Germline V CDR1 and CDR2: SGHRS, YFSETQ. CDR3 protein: CASSLTRVAGGPIEQFF. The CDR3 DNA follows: TGCGCCAGCAGCTTAACTAGGGTGGCGGGAGGGCCAATTGAGCAGTTCTTC.

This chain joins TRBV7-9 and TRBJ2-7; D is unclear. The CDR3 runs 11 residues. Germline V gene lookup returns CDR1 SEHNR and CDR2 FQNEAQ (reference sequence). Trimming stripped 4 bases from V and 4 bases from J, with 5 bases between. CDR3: CASSSEYEQYF. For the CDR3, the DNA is TGTGCCAGCAGCTCTGAGTACGAGCAGTACTTC.

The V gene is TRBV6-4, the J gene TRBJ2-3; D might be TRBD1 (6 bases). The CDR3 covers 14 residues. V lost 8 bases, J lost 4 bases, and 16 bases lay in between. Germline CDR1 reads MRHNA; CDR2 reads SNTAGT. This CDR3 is CASSRDNEADTQYF. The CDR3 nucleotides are TGTGCCAGCTCCCGGGACAACGAAGCAGATACGCAGTATTTT.

CDR3 in amino acids: CASGAQETQYF. CDR3 sequence (DNA): TGTGCCAGCGGAGCGCAAGAGACCCAGTACTTC. The chain uses TRBV2 and TRBJ2-5; unclear D gene. The CDR3 runs 11 residues. With 8 bases removed from V and 2 bases from J, the gap between germline ends came to 6 bases. Germline V lookup: CDR1 SNHLY, CDR2 FYNNEI.